Detailed here is one TCR beta chain. Trimming cost V 5 bases and J 8 bases, with 10 bases left between them. CDR3 length: 12 residues. Germline lookup yields CDR1 GTSNPN and CDR2 SVGIG (reference sequence). The protocol was immunoSEQ multiplex PCR, while the TCRdb copy is restricted to in-frame clones and leaves out a portion. Of some 300,000 clones listed, more than 80% were seen once; the top ten hold over 5.5%. This sample stems from a study of blood T cell repertoires in COVID-19. Whole-study context: COVID-19 samples, acute and convalescent, were from the United States, Italy and Spain.

This sequence was found in a woman aged 50 to 65 with COVID-19, enrolled during active disease. This sequence joins TRBV30 and TRBJ1-6, with D possibly being TRBD1 (5 bases). The sample was peripheral blood. CDR3 nucleotide sequence: TGTGCCTGGGGCCCAGGGTATTCACCCCTCCACTTT. It yields the protein CAWGPGYSPLHF. Using reference TRBV30 and TRBJ1-6 for the parts outside the CDR3, the full variable domain is SQTIHQWPATLVQPVGSPLSLECTVEGTSNPNLYWYRQAAGRGLQLLFYSVGIGQISSEVPQNLSASRPQDRQFILSSKKLLLSDSGFYLCAWGPGYSPLHFGNGTRLTVT.